Here is one T cell receptor (beta chain) with its context. V lost 5 bases and J 4 bases, leaving 12 bases between the germline ends. The germline V gene has CDR1 SGHTA and CDR2 FQGNSA. CDR3 length: 14 amino acids. The data are from a study of shared clonotypes between healthy human individuals. TCRdb keeps only in-frame clones here, not all; method: immunoSEQ multiplex PCR. The sample lists about 190,000 clones; approximately 62% were seen once. J is TRBJ2-1 and V is TRBV7-2; perhaps TRBD1 as D (5 bases). This sequence originates from a man aged 25 to 40 in good health. Sequenced: memory CD4+ T cells sorted from blood. As to subset: CD45RA-negative fraction. CDR3 protein: CASSPAGPYNEQFF. In DNA form, the CDR3 reads TGTGCCAGCAGCCCAGCAGGGCCTTACAATGAGCAGTTCTTC.